The T cell receptor (beta chain) under discussion was sequenced for a study of T cell repertoires in cytomegalovirus infection. At the level of the study: It was recently identified HLA-C-restricted and well-studied HLA-B-restricted CMV epitopes that the study used. It can be stated that public TCR beta signatures indicated CMV infection as well as a matching HLA type.

TCRdb ran MiXCR on the reads and lists one entry per CDR3 protein. This sample carries some 700,000 distinct CDR3 sequences, about 33% of them seen once, and the ten largest clones take roughly 18%. The V and J ends lost 6 bases and 10 bases respectively, with 16 bases between them. There are 14 residues in the CDR3. This clonotype was counted ten times or more. Its antigen is currently unknown. The study's findings and limits: Dominating the ex vivo response were HLA-C-restricted CMV-specific TCR beta clonotypes. Public TCR beta family frequency separated CMV-and-HLA carriers, including in an independent cohort.

This rearrangement joins TRBV12-3 or TRBV12-4 to TRBJ1-6, with D possibly being TRBD1 (6 bases). The sequencing here drew on cultured PBMCs, taken from culture after CMV antigen stimulation. The clonotype originates from a human donor in good health (CMV status not recorded). Some clones in this sample may be carry-over from other donors' samples. This CDR3 reads CASSRTGSGSPLHF. The CDR3 nucleotides read TGTGCCAGCAGCAGAACAGGGTCTGGGTCACCCCTCCACTTT.